Included here is one TCR beta chain sequence, with context. Its matching antigen is unknown. The naive CD8 subset, CD45RO-negative cells positively selected for CCR7, excluded terminally differentiated effector memory CD45RA+ cells. The data derive from a study of shared clonotypes between healthy human individuals. Study-wide results and caveats: Naive subsets tended to show greater estimated richness than memory subsets. A limitation of the genetic and exposure-history diversity represented arose from few donors.

The V gene's germline CDR1 is KGHSH and CDR2 LQKENI. CDR3 length equals 16 residues. V dropped 0 bases and J dropped 8 bases, with 17 bases sitting between them. Over several immunoSEQ plates, each subset's genomic DNA was distributed in even portions. It was roughly 210 ng DNA, tens of thousands of T cell genomes, that sorted-subset replicate PCRs used. Profiled with immunoSEQ multiplex PCR; TCRdb holds only in-frame clones, not every one. This table holds about 580,000 clones, roughly 98% found once. This receptor was obtained from a man between 25 and 39 years old in good health. The rearrangement uses TRBV18 and TRBJ2-1; D is possibly TRBD2 (6 bases). Specimen: naive CD8+ T cells sorted from blood. The CDR3 region has the DNA TGTGCCAGCTCACCACCTCGGGACTGGCCCCTCCATGAGCAGTTCTTC. This encodes CASSPPRDWPLHEQFF.